The 28 T cell receptor beta chains reported below all come from one sample, sequenced in a study of CD8+ T cells in alopecia areata. It was cDNA, reverse transcribed from extracted RNA, that served as the sequencing template. Only in-frame clones appear in the TCRdb table, and some are missing; sequencing was by immunoSEQ multiplex PCR. This sample has roughly 170,000 clones, with 59% found just once. Sequencing was performed on CD4+ T cells sorted from blood, taken at week 0. The receptors originated from a human donor with alopecia areata.

The chain employs TRBV19 and TRBJ1-2; D not resolved. Trimming took off 6 bases at V and 4 bases at J, with 9 bases between the two ends. Germline V lookup: CDR1 LNHDA, CDR2 SQIVND (reference sequence). The CDR3 has 12 residues. This CDR3 is CASSIDLYGYTF. CDR3 DNA sequence: TGTGCCAGTAGCATTGACCTCTATGGCTACACCTTC.

V usage is TRBV6-5 and J usage is TRBJ1-2; tentative D call: TRBD1 (5 bases). V gave up 6 bases and J gave up 8 bases, with 16 bases separating them. The CDR3 is 13 amino acids. CDR1 and CDR2 from the germline V gene are MNHEY and SVGAGI. CDR3 loop: CASSDSPGRGYTF. The CDR3 nucleotides are TGTGCCAGCAGCGACAGCCCCGGTCGGGGCTACACCTTC.

The chain carries TRBV28 and TRBJ2-7; D is possibly TRBD1 (5 bases). This CDR3 comprises 12 residues. V was pared by 10 bases and J by 2 bases, with 12 bases between. Germline V CDR1 and CDR2: MDHEN, SYDVKM. In DNA, the CDR3 is TGTGCCACCACAGGCCTCGCCTACGAGCAGTACTTC. It specifies CATTGLAYEQYF.

The chain couples TRBV5-6 to TRBJ1-1; no firm D call. Germline V gene sequence: CDR1 SGHDT, CDR2 YYEEEE. Trimming cost V 1 base and J 1 base, with 5 bases left between them. This CDR3 is 13 amino acids long. CDR3 amino acids: CASSLLQNTEAFF. CDR3 in DNA: TGTGCCAGCAGCTTGTTACAGAACACTGAAGCTTTCTTT.

V usage is TRBV6-6 and J usage is TRBJ1-5; no clear D. Germline loops: CDR1 MNHNY, CDR2 SVGAGI (reference sequence). The CDR3 sequence is 13 residues long. Between the trimmed V and J ends, which lost 8 bases and 0 bases, there was a span of 8 bases. CDR3 DNA sequence: TGTGCCAGCGCAGACACTAGCAATCAGCCCCAGCATTTT. It encodes CASADTSNQPQHF.

In its sample, this clone was seen a few times. The chain is built from TRBV29-1 and TRBJ2-7; unclear D gene. V was pared by 0 bases and J by 1 base, with 4 bases between. The CDR3 spans 12 residues. CDR1 is SQVTM, CDR2 ANQGSEA, per germline. In DNA form, the CDR3 reads TGCAGCGTTGAAGATCTGTCCTACGAGCAGTACTTC. Its translation: CSVEDLSYEQYF.

This clone was seen a few times. The chain employs TRBV30 and TRBJ2-3; unclear D gene. Germline V gives CDR1 GTSNPN, CDR2 SVGIG (reference sequence). V lost 2 bases to trimming and J lost 4 bases, with 7 bases between them. The CDR3 sequence is 12 residues long. CDR3: CAWSRLADTQYF. The CDR3 coding sequence is TGTGCCTGGAGTCGACTGGCAGATACGCAGTATTTT.

This clone was detected only a few times. The J gene is TRBJ2-7, the V gene TRBV5-1, with TRBD2 as a possible D gene (6 bases). Trimming shortened V by 0 bases and J by 7 bases, and 17 bases separated the two germline ends. This CDR3 comprises 15 residues. Germline CDR1 reads SGHRS; CDR2 reads YFSETQ. CDR3 in DNA: TGCGCCAGCAGCTTGGTCCTCGGGGAGGCGGGGGAGCAGTACTTC. Translated: CASSLVLGEAGEQYF.

The chain carries TRBV2 and TRBJ2-6; D remains unclear. CDR3 length: 18 amino acids. Trimming stripped 5 bases from V and 0 bases from J, with 17 bases between. Germline V CDR1 and CDR2: SNHLY, FYNNEI. CDR3 in DNA: TGTGCCAGCAGTAAAGGCATACTCTCAAACTCTGGGGCCAACGTCCTGACTTTC. It translates to CASSKGILSNSGANVLTF.

The gene calls are TRBV5-1 and TRBJ2-1, with D hard to call. Germline assignment: CDR1 SGHRS and CDR2 YFSETQ. With 2 bases removed from V and 7 bases from J, the gap between germline ends came to 16 bases. This CDR3 has 15 residues. CDR3 in DNA: TGCGCCAGCAGCTTCGAACAGCGCAAGATGAATGAGCAGTTCTTC. It codes for CASSFEQRKMNEQFF.

V gene TRBV6-5 combines with J gene TRBJ1-1, with TRBD1 matching 11 bases. V was clipped by 6 bases and J by 13 bases; unmatched bases: 7. CDR3 length: 12 residues. Per the germline V gene, CDR1 is MNHEY and CDR2 is SVGAGI. CDR3 sequence (DNA): TGTGCCAGCAGACCCGGGACAGGGGGTTTTTTCTTT. It encodes CASRPGTGGFFF.

This clone was seen a few times. V usage is TRBV15 and J usage is TRBJ2-7; 9 nucleotides agree with TRBD1. This CDR3 is 14 amino acids long. CDR1 is LNHNV, CDR2 YYDKDF, per germline (reference sequence). Trimming took 3 bases from V and 3 from J; bases not matched to a gene: 3. CDR3 bases: TGTGCCACCAGCAGGACGACAGGGGGCTACGAGCAGTACTTC. Translation: CATSRTTGGYEQYF.

As regards this clone: A junction end diverges from the germline sequence, so it may reflect a read error. V is TRBV2 and J is TRBJ2-7; D remains unclear. CDR1 is SNHLY, CDR2 FYNNEI, per germline. The CDR3 has 11 amino acids. The CDR3 DNA sequence: TGTGCCAGCTGTGACTCCTACGAGCAGTACTTC. Translation: CASCDSYEQYF.

The V and J genes are TRBV29-1 and TRBJ2-5; the D gene could be TRBD1 or TRBD2 (5 bases each). The V gene's germline CDR1 is SQVTM and CDR2 ANQGSEA. The V end lost 4 bases, the J end lost 2 bases, and 14 bases lay between the germline ends. The CDR3 runs 14 residues. The CDR3 coding sequence is TGCAGCGTTGGAGGGGCACTGACTCAAGAGACCCAGTACTTC. It yields the protein CSVGGALTQETQYF. The full variable domain, completed using reference TRBV29-1 and TRBJ2-5, is SAVISQKPSRDICQRGTSLTIQCQVDSQVTMMFWYRQQPGQSLTLIATANQGSEATYESGFVIDKFPISRPNLTFSTLTVSNMSPEDSSIYLCSVGGALTQETQYFGPGTRLLVL.

The V call is TRBV7-2, the J call TRBJ2-1; the D is unclear. The CDR3 runs 16 residues. CDR1 SGHTA and CDR2 FQGNSA come from the germline V gene. Trimming cost V 1 base and J 0 bases, with 10 bases left between them. The CDR3 DNA reads as TGTGCCAGCAGCTTAGGGCCTCCTAGCTCCTACAATGAGCAGTTCTTC. This sequence encodes CASSLGPPSSYNEQFF.

Only a few counts were recorded for this clone. J is TRBJ2-3 and V is TRBV4-1, with 9 bases identical to TRBD2. After removal of 0 bases from V and 8 bases from J, the junction contained 6 bases not matched to a gene. CDR3 size: 15 residues. The V gene's germline CDR1 is MGHRA and CDR2 YSYEKL. This CDR3 is CASSQEAGGPRTQYF. The DNA for the CDR3 is TGCGCCAGCAGCCAAGAGGCGGGGGGGCCGCGTACGCAGTATTTT.

This rearrangement joins TRBV5-6 to TRBJ2-7; D gene uncertain. This CDR3 spans 14 amino acids. CDR1 and CDR2 (germline): SGHDT, YYEEEE. V lost 0 bases to trimming and J lost 3 bases, with 10 bases between them. The CDR3 loop is CASSLGPELYEQYF. The CDR3 region has the DNA TGTGCCAGCAGCTTGGGTCCAGAGCTCTACGAGCAGTACTTC.

This clone occurred a few times. Here the CDR3 reads CASSLRRQETQYF. CDR3 coding DNA: TGTGCCAGCAGCTTAAGGCGCCAAGAGACCCAGTACTTC. This chain uses TRBV7-2 with TRBJ2-5, with no clear D. V lost 2 bases to trimming and J lost 1 base, with 5 bases between them. Per germline, CDR1 SGHTA and CDR2 FQGNSA. CDR3 size: 13 residues.

This chain connects TRBV30 to TRBJ1-5, with 7 bases that match TRBD1. V lost 3 bases, J lost 2 bases, and 7 bases stayed unmatched. Germline CDR1 is GTSNPN and CDR2 is SVGIG (reference sequence). The CDR3 consists of 15 residues. CDR3 in DNA: TGTGCCTGGAGAGCCCGGGACAGTGGCAATCAGCCCCAGCATTTT. This translates into CAWRARDSGNQPQHF.

This clone has only a few counts. The rearrangement uses TRBV6-1 and TRBJ1-2, with 8 bases lining up with TRBD1. Germline V gene data show CDR1 as MNHNS and CDR2 as SASEGT. The V and J ends lost 6 bases and 3 bases, in that order; junction bases with no gene match: 6. The CDR3 runs to 14 residues. The CDR3 is CASSRTGNDYGYTF. The CDR3 bases are TGTGCCAGCAGCCGGACAGGGAACGACTATGGCTACACCTTC.

This clone was counted a few times. This chain joins TRBV23-1 and TRBJ1-4, with TRBD1 matching over 7 bases. TRBV23-1 counts as an open reading frame of uncertain function. Trimming cost V 9 bases and J 3 bases; bases outside gene matches: 19. The CDR3 has 18 residues. The CDR3 region is CASPIWGQLPGSNEKLFF. CDR3 nucleotides: TGCGCCAGTCCCATCTGGGGACAGTTGCCCGGGTCTAATGAAAAACTGTTTTTT.

This clone was picked up a small number of times. This chain links TRBV7-9 with TRBJ1-3; TRBD1 matches at 7 bases. From germline, CDR1 is SEHNR and CDR2 FQNEAQ (reference sequence). This CDR3 is 16 amino acids long. Unmatched junction bases numbered 4, after V lost 0 bases and J lost 2 bases. The chain's CDR3 is CASSLAAGTAGNTIYF. The CDR3 DNA reads TGTGCCAGCAGCTTAGCCGCAGGGACAGCTGGAAACACCATATATTTT.

This clone was detected many times. This chain connects TRBV6-6 to TRBJ2-3, with 8 bases that match TRBD1. CDR3 length equals 14 residues. The germline gives CDR1 MNHNY, CDR2 SVGAGI (reference sequence). V dropped 8 bases and J dropped 3; count of bases not matched to a gene: 7. CDR3 region: CASERQGLTDTQYF. The CDR3 DNA follows: TGTGCCAGCGAAAGACAGGGGTTAACAGATACGCAGTATTTT.

This clone was seen only a few times. The CDR3 protein is CASSLGNDGEQFF. The CDR3 DNA is TGCGCCAGCAGCCTGGGCAACGACGGGGAGCAGTTCTTC. This chain links TRBV5-1 with TRBJ2-1; D unresolved. Germline CDR1 and CDR2: SGHRS and YFSETQ. CDR3 length: 13 amino acids. V was shortened by 4 bases and J by 10 bases, with 15 bases between the two germline ends.

The rearrangement joins TRBV9 to TRBJ2-7; tentative D call: TRBD2 (6 bases). Germline V gives CDR1 SGDLS, CDR2 YYNGEE. The CDR3 contains 16 residues. The V and J ends lost 5 bases and 0 bases respectively, with 18 bases between them. The CDR3 DNA reads TGTGCCAGCAGTCCTCGGCGGGAAGGCGTCTCCTACGAGCAGTACTTC. It is translated as CASSPRREGVSYEQYF.

In this sample, this clone turned up a few times. In nucleotides, the CDR3 is TGTGCCAGCAGCAAAGGGTGGAGTGAGGCCAAAAACATTCAGTACTTC. It is translated as CASSKGWSEAKNIQYF. The chain is built from TRBV21-1 and TRBJ2-4; TRBD2, the D gene given by the table, was not confirmed from the DNA. TRBV21-1 has pseudogene status. This CDR3 region has 16 residues.

This chain links TRBV30 with TRBJ2-2; perhaps TRBD2 as D (7 bases). V was trimmed by 0 bases and J by 7 bases, leaving 12 bases between them. CDR1 is GTSNPN and CDR2 is SVGIG in the germline V gene (reference sequence). The length of the CDR3 is 14 residues. The CDR3 DNA reads TGTGCCTGGAGTGTTGCGGGGGCCGGCGGGGAGCTGTTTTTT. Protein sequence: CAWSVAGAGGELFF.

V gene TRBV12-5 combines with J gene TRBJ2-7; D tentatively fits TRBD1 or TRBD2 (5 bases each). This CDR3 has 13 amino acids. The V gene lost 5 bases and the J gene lost 6 bases, with 14 bases spanning the gap. The germline gives CDR1 LGHNT, CDR2 FRNRAP. CDR3 residues: CASGGGVRGEQYF. In DNA form, the CDR3 reads TGTGCTAGTGGTGGGGGAGTCCGGGGCGAGCAGTACTTC. Supplemented by reference TRBV12-5 and TRBJ2-7, the full variable domain reads DARVTQTPRHKVTEMGQEVTMRCQPILGHNTVFWYRQTMMQGLELLAYFRNRAPLDDSGMPKDRFSAEMPDATLATLKIQPSEPRDSAVYFCASGGGVRGEQYFGPGTRLTVT.